This passage covers 20 T cell receptor beta chains from one sample sequenced in a study of early T cells in non-severe SARS-CoV-2 infection (dated by TCRdb to the early 2020s). Libraries were constructed by 5' RACE. The reads were generated on a NextSeq 500. TCRdb reran the public reads through fastp at Q25 and MiXCR, keeping productive beta chains. Each CDR3 protein gets just one entry, which takes the most common genes and DNA from the rows behind it. The sample includes roughly 92,000 distinct CDR3 sequences, with roughly 12% observed a single time. About 4.6% of the sample lies in the top ten. The sequencing here drew on whole blood, taken at baseline. Source of these receptors: an adult who was a healthcare worker with PCR-confirmed SARS-CoV-2 infection or an uninfected control (not recorded which).

This clonotype was counted many times. V usage is TRBV5-5 and J usage is TRBJ1-1; D may be TRBD1 (6 bases). The CDR3 spans 13 residues. Germline V gives CDR1 SGHKS, CDR2 YYEKEE (reference sequence). The V end lost 7 bases, the J end lost 5 bases, and 15 bases lay between the germline ends. The CDR3 DNA sequence: TGTGCCAGCCTCGAGGGGGTCCTAACTGAAGCTTTCTTT. Translating it yields CASLEGVLTEAFF.

The gene calls are TRBV6-4 and TRBJ2-3; 10 bases agree with TRBD2. Unmatched junction bases numbered 0, after V lost 2 bases and J lost 1 base. The germline V gene encodes CDR1 MRHNA and CDR2 SNTAGT. CDR3 size: 15 residues. The CDR3 protein is CASSDGTSGTDTQYF. CDR3 bases: TGTGCCAGCAGTGACGGGACTAGCGGCACAGATACGCAGTATTTT.

This clonotype turned up a few times. This CDR3 is CASSRGSGYTF. The CDR3 bases are TGTGCCAGCAGCAGGGGCAGTGGCTACACCTTC. The gene calls are TRBV7-8 and TRBJ1-2; possibly TRBD1 for D (5 bases). The CDR3 is made up of 11 amino acids. Looked up from germline, CDR1 is SGHVS and CDR2 is FQNEAQ. Trimming shortened V by 5 bases and J by 7 bases, and 8 bases separated the two germline ends.

This clonotype came up a few times. The chain links TRBV18 to TRBJ2-5, with D possibly matching TRBD1 (5 bases). The CDR3 totals 15 residues. The germline CDR1 and CDR2 sequences are KGHSH and LQKENI. The V gene lost 1 base and the J gene lost 1 base, with 10 bases spanning the gap. CDR3 in DNA: TGTGCCAGCTCACCACGTTCTGACAGCCAAGAGACCCAGTACTTC. It yields the protein CASSPRSDSQETQYF.

This clonotype was recorded many times. The chain joins TRBV12-3 or TRBV12-4 to TRBJ2-7, with D possibly TRBD2 on 5 matching bases. CDR3 length: 13 amino acids. Trimming took 2 bases from V and 7 from J, leaving 12 bases between them. CDR3 sequence: CASSLMVPGEQYF. In DNA, the CDR3 is TGTGCCAGCAGTTTAATGGTCCCGGGGGAGCAGTACTTC.

This clonotype was seen only a few times. This CDR3 reads CASSTTGSTEAFF. CDR3 sequence (DNA): TGTGCCAGCAGTACGACAGGGAGCACTGAAGCTTTCTTT. This rearrangement joins TRBV6-6 to TRBJ1-1; 7 bases align to TRBD1. The V gene end was trimmed by 5 bases and the J gene end by 4 bases; junction bases not matched to a gene: 4. The germline CDR1 and CDR2 sequences are MNHNY and SVGAGI (reference sequence). This CDR3 is built from 13 residues.

There are many counts of this clonotype. The rearrangement joins TRBV29-1 to TRBJ1-3, with D maybe TRBD1 (5 bases). With 4 bases removed from V and 4 bases from J, the gap between germline ends came to 11 bases. This CDR3 spans 13 amino acids. CDR1 SQVTM and CDR2 ANQGSEA come from the germline V gene. This CDR3 is CSVGGATGNTIYF. The CDR3 nucleotides read TGCAGCGTTGGAGGGGCTACCGGAAACACCATATATTTT.

This clonotype appeared many times. The V gene is TRBV7-3, the J gene TRBJ2-2; 9 bases fit TRBD2. Losses at the gene ends were 5 bases for V and 4 bases for J; bases not matched to a gene: 14. The CDR3 totals 18 residues. Germline CDR1 and CDR2: SGHTA and FQGTGA. In DNA form, the CDR3 reads TGTGCCAGCAGCGTTAACCCACTTTTTAGCGGGAGCACCGGGGAGCTGTTTTTT. Translating gives CASSVNPLFSGSTGELFF.

The chain recombines TRBV29-1 with TRBJ2-3, with TRBD1 matching 8 bases. Germline CDR1 SQVTM, CDR2 ANQGSEA. The CDR3 length is 13 residues. Trimming removed 1 base from V and 4 bases from J; junction bases left unmatched: 1. DNA for the CDR3: TGCAGCGTTGAAGTACAGGGGGCAGATACGCAGTATTTT. This codes for CSVEVQGADTQYF.

V and J are TRBV15 and TRBJ2-2; D is unclear. The CDR3 covers 17 residues. V lost 0 bases, J lost 0 bases, and 11 bases lay in between. Germline loops: CDR1 LNHNV, CDR2 YYDKDF (reference sequence). This CDR3 reads CATSRDSLDTNTGELFF. The DNA of the CDR3 is TGTGCCACCAGCAGAGATAGTCTAGATACGAACACCGGGGAGCTGTTTTTT.

This clonotype came up many times. This chain connects TRBV18 to TRBJ2-7; a weak D match, TRBD2 (5 bases). Germline values: CDR1 KGHSH, CDR2 LQKENI. The V end was cut by 0 bases, the J end by 6 bases, with 24 bases between. The CDR3 is made up of 18 amino acids. CDR3 nucleotides: TGTGCCAGCTCACCACCCCGGTCTGGAGACTACCCCAATTCCGAGCAGTACTTC. The encoded protein is CASSPPRSGDYPNSEQYF.

In this sample, this clonotype turned up many times. Written as DNA, the CDR3 is TGTGCCAGCAGTCCCCGGGGGGGGGAAGGTACTGAAGCTTTCTTT. It specifies CASSPRGGEGTEAFF. The chain is built from TRBV12-3 or TRBV12-4 and TRBJ1-1, with D maybe TRBD1 (5 bases). Trimming removed 5 bases from V and 5 bases from J, with 18 bases in between. The CDR3 runs 15 residues.

At least ten counts were recorded for this clonotype. The genes are TRBV12-3 or TRBV12-4 and TRBJ1-5, with 10 nucleotides matching TRBD1. This CDR3 is built from 16 residues. The ends lost 10 bases at V and 0 bases at J; junction bases unmatched: 9. The CDR3, as DNA: TGTGCCACTCAAATCGGGGACAGGGGTAGCAATCAGCCCCAGCATTTT. Translation gives CATQIGDRGSNQPQHF.

This clonotype occurred a few times. J is TRBJ2-1 and V is TRBV24-1, with D unresolved. The CDR3 consists of 12 residues. In germline, CDR1 is KGHDR, CDR2 SFDVKD. V dropped 7 bases and J dropped 6 bases, with 9 bases sitting between them. The CDR3 nucleotides are TGTGCCACCAGCAAGATCCCCAATGAGCAGTTCTTC. Its translation: CATSKIPNEQFF.

The V and J genes are TRBV6-2 or TRBV6-3 and TRBJ2-7, with 7 bases fitting TRBD2. The CDR3 contains 14 residues. CDR1 MNHEY and CDR2 SVGEGT come from the germline V gene. The CDR3 region is CASLTRDYLYEQYF. The DNA of the CDR3 is TGTGCGAGCCTTACCCGGGACTACCTCTACGAGCAGTACTTC.

A few counts support this clonotype. The V and J genes are TRBV27 and TRBJ2-1; 8 bases map to TRBD1. CDR1 MNHEY and CDR2 SMNVEV come from the germline V gene (reference sequence). The V segment lost 1 base and the J segment 5 bases; nucleotides outside the gene matches: 7. The CDR3 length is 16 residues. This CDR3 reads CASSLWTGTGHNEQFF. CDR3 coding DNA: TGTGCCAGCAGTTTATGGACCGGGACAGGCCACAATGAGCAGTTCTTC.

In its sample, this clonotype was seen many times. This chain connects TRBV7-9 to TRBJ2-2, with D hard to call. V was cut by 8 bases and J by 4 bases, with 14 bases left in between. The germline V gene has CDR1 SEHNR and CDR2 FQNEAQ (reference sequence). This CDR3 contains 14 residues. The CDR3 here is CASSEASGTGELFF. In DNA form, the CDR3 reads TGTGCCAGCTCAGAGGCCTCGGGCACCGGGGAGCTGTTTTTT.

This clonotype appeared a few times. The chain has TRBV7-9 and TRBJ2-7, with D possibly TRBD2 on 5 matching bases. From germline, CDR1 is SEHNR and CDR2 FQNEAQ (reference sequence). The CDR3 has 13 residues. V dropped 4 bases and J dropped 6 bases, with 13 bases sitting between them. The CDR3 region has the DNA TGTGCCAGCAGCTCCGGCCGGGGAGCCGAGCAGTACTTC. Its protein is CASSSGRGAEQYF.

This clonotype occurred a few times. The genes are TRBV7-8 and TRBJ2-3, with no clear D. V dropped 5 bases and J dropped 2 bases, with 5 bases sitting between them. CDR1 SGHVS and CDR2 FQNEAQ come from the germline V gene. The CDR3 is made up of 12 amino acids. The CDR3 sequence: CASSLYTDTQYF. The CDR3 DNA is TGTGCCAGCAGCCTCTACACAGATACGCAGTATTTT.

J is TRBJ2-3 and V is TRBV12-3 or TRBV12-4, with D uncertain. The CDR3 is 16 amino acids. Trimming stripped 7 bases from V and 2 bases from J, with 19 bases between. As DNA, the CDR3 is TGTGCCAGCACTCGCATGGCCTCTTACTACACAGATACGCAGTATTTT. It yields the protein CASTRMASYYTDTQYF.